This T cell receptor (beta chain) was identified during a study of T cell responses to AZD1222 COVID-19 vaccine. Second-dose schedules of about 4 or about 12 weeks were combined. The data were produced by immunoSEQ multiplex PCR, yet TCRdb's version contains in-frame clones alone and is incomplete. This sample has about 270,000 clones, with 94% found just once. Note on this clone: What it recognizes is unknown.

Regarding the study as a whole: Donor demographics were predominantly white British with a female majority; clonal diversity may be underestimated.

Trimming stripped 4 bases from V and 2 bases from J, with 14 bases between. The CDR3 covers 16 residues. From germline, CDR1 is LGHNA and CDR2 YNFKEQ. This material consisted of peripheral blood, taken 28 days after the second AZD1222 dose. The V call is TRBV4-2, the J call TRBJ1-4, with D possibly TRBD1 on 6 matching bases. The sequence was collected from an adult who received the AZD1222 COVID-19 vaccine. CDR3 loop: CASSRAAGATNEKLFF. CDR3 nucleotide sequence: TGTGCCAGCAGCCGAGCAGCAGGGGCCACTAATGAAAAACTGTTTTTT.